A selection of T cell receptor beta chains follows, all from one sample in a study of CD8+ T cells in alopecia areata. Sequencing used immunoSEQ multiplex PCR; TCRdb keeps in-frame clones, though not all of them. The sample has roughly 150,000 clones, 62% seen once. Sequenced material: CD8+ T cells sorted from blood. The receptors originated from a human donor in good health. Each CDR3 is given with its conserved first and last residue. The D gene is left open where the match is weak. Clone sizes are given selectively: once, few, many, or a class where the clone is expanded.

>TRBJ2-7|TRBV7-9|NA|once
CASSHDSYEQYF
TGTGCCAGCAGCCATGACAGTTACGAGCAGTACTTC
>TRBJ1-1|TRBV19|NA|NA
CASSRTANTEAFF
TGTGCCAGTAGTCGGACGGCGAACACTGAAGCTTTCTTT
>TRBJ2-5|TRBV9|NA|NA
CASSVGHGLNLAQYF
TGTGCCAGCAGCGTAGGTCACGGACTCAATTTGGCCCAGTACTTC
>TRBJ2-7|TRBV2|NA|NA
CASSPLFGDAGWGVEQYF
TGTGCCAGCAGTCCTCTATTTGGGGACGCAGGATGGGGGGTCGAGCAGTACTTC
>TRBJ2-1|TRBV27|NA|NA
CASSLARSEQFF
TGTGCCAGCAGTTTAGCTAGGAGTGAGCAGTTCTTC
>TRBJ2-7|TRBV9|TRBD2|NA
CASSVGSGTYSYEQYF
TGTGCCAGCAGCGTAGGCAGCGGGACCTACTCCTACGAGCAGTACTTC
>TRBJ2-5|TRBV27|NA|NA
CASSSRDTSTQETQYF
TGTGCCAGCAGTTCACGAGACACATCGACTCAAGAGACCCAGTACTTC
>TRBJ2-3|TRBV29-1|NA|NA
CSAILDSTDTQYF
TGCAGCGCTATACTCGACAGCACAGATACGCAGTATTTT
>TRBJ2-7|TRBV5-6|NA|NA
CASSGPRRTSYEQYF
TGTGCCAGCAGCGGACCCAGGCGGACCTCCTACGAGCAGTACTTC
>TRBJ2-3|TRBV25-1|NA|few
CASSEGREAQYF
TGTGCCAGCAGCGAGGGTAGGGAGGCGCAGTATTTT
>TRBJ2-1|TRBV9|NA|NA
CASSVAGAFYNEQFF
TGTGCCAGCAGCGTCGCGGGGGCGTTCTACAATGAGCAGTTCTTC
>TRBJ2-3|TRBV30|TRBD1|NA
CAWSSGTGGRTDTQYF
TGTGCCTGGAGCTCCGGGACAGGGGGACGGACAGATACGCAGTATTTT
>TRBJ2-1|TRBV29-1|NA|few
CSAVGHSYNEQFF
TGCAGCGCTGTGGGACACTCCTACAATGAGCAGTTCTTC
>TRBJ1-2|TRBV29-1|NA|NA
CSVEFTARDYGYTF
TGCAGCGTTGAATTCACGGCCCGGGACTATGGCTACACCTTC
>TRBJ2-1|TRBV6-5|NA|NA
CASSLQQANEQFF
TGTGCCAGCAGTTTACAACAGGCCAATGAGCAGTTCTTC
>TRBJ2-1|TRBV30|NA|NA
CAWLAGGSGEQFF
TGTGCCTGGTTGGCCGGAGGGAGCGGTGAGCAGTTCTTC
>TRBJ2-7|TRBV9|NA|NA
CASSVGSGHSYEQYF
TGTGCCAGCAGCGTTGGAAGTGGGCACTCCTACGAGCAGTACTTC
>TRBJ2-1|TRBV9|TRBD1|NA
CAIPGQGVINEQFF
TGTGCCATTCCGGGACAGGGGGTGATCAATGAGCAGTTCTTC
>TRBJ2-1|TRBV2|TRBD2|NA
CASSGLAGGSESKQFF
TGTGCCAGCAGTGGACTAGCGGGAGGCTCTGAGTCGAAGCAGTTCTTC
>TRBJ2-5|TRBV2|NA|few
CASSAQGSETETGTQYF
TGTGCCAGCAGTGCCCAGGGGTCCGAGACCGAGACCGGGACCCAGTACTTC
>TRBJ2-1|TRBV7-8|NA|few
CASSLSLNEQFF
TGTGCCAGCAGCCTAAGCCTCAATGAGCAGTTCTTC
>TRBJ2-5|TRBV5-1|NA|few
CASSFSDGETQYF
TGCGCCAGCAGCTTCTCCGACGGAGAGACCCAGTACTTC
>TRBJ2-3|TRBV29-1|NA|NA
CSVEPTMGHLLSTDTQYF
TGCAGCGTTGAACCGACCATGGGACATTTACTGAGCACAGATACGCAGTATTTT
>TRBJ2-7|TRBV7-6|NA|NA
CASSFGGPSYEQYF
TGTGCCAGCAGCTTTGGAGGGCCATCCTACGAGCAGTACTTC
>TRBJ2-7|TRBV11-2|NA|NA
CASSLDQGGRGNEQYF
TGTGCCAGCAGCTTAGATCAGGGGGGCAGGGGCAACGAGCAGTACTTC
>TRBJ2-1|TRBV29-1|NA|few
CSVEGESLGYEQFF
TGCAGCGTTGAAGGCGAGTCGCTTGGGTATGAGCAGTTCTTC
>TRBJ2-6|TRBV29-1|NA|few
CSVGGWSSGANVLTF
TGCAGCGTGGGGGGATGGAGCTCTGGGGCCAACGTCCTGACTTTC
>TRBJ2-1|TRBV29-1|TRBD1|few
CSVGQANEQFF
TGCAGCGTCGGACAGGCTAATGAGCAGTTCTTC
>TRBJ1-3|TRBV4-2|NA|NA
CASSHIQVTGAGNTIYF
TGTGCCAGCAGCCACATACAGGTGACGGGAGCTGGAAACACCATATATTTT
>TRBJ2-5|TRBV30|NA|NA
CAWSIHWSTQYF
TGTGCCTGGAGTATCCACTGGTCGACCCAGTACTTC
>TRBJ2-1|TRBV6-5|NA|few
CASSYSSGGAEQFF
TGTGCCAGCAGTTACTCGTCGGGGGGCGCTGAGCAGTTCTTC
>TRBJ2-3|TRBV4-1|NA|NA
CASSQGQRPTDTQYF
TGCGCCAGCAGCCAAGGACAGCGGCCAACAGATACGCAGTATTTT
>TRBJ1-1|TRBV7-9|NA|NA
CASSLGARAFF
TGTGCCAGCAGCTTGGGGGCGAGAGCTTTCTTT
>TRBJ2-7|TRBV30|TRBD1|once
CAWSGETGGHEQYF
TGTGCCTGGAGTGGAGAGACAGGGGGCCACGAGCAGTACTTC
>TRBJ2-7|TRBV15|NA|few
CATSRDSGTPYEQYF
TGTGCCACCAGCAGAGATTCCGGCACCCCCTACGAGCAGTACTTC